These 25 T cell receptor beta chains were all obtained from the same sample, sequenced in a study of blood T cell repertoires in COVID-19. The repertoire was sequenced with immunoSEQ multiplex PCR; TCRdb's copy has only in-frame clones and lacks some. The profile shows about 140,000 clones, 75% to 90% of them singletons. The sample comprised peripheral blood. The receptors here all came from a woman aged 50 to 60 with acute or convalescent COVID-19.

J is TRBJ1-1 and V is TRBV6-1; D might be TRBD1 (6 bases). V shed 0 bases and J shed 4 bases, with 15 bases lying between them. The germline gives CDR1 MNHNS, CDR2 SASEGT. The CDR3 length is 16 residues. The CDR3 is CASSEATGSVGTEAFF. Written as DNA, the CDR3 is TGTGCCAGCAGTGAAGCTACAGGGTCTGTCGGCACTGAAGCTTTCTTT.

This chain connects TRBV5-6 to TRBJ2-1, with D possibly TRBD2 on 6 matching bases. With 0 bases removed from V and 2 bases from J, the gap between germline ends came to 9 bases. The CDR3 sequence is 15 residues long. CDR1 is SGHDT and CDR2 is YYEEEE in the germline V gene. Written as DNA, the CDR3 is TGTGCCAGCAGCTTGGAACCGGGAGCCTACAATGAGCAGTTCTTC. It encodes CASSLEPGAYNEQFF.

J is TRBJ1-4 and V is TRBV5-1; 8 bases line up with TRBD1. This CDR3 has 14 residues. Trimming at V came to 0 bases and at J to 10 bases, leaving 5 bases not matched to a gene. The V gene's germline CDR1 is SGHRS and CDR2 YFSETQ. This chain's CDR3 is CASSLVQGAGKLFF. CDR3 sequence (DNA): TGCGCCAGCAGCTTGGTTCAGGGGGCTGGAAAACTGTTTTTT.

The J gene is TRBJ2-2, the V gene TRBV10-3; TRBD1 agrees at 7 bases. The CDR3 covers 14 residues. Germline loops: CDR1 ENHRY, CDR2 SYGVKD. Trimming removed 7 bases from V and 1 base from J; junction bases left unmatched: 3. The CDR3 DNA reads TGTGCCATCAACGACAGGGAGAACACCGGGGAGCTGTTTTTT. Translated: CAINDRENTGELFF.

This clone showed up just once. This chain links TRBV28 with TRBJ1-2; D is perhaps TRBD1 (6 bases). V lost 3 bases, J lost 4 bases, and 15 bases lay in between. The CDR3 spans 15 residues. CDR1 and CDR2 (germline): MDHEN, SYDVKM. CDR3 sequence (DNA): TGTGCCAGCAGTTTGGAGACAGGTCCAATCTATGGCTACACCTTC. Protein product: CASSLETGPIYGYTF.

This chain joins TRBV18 and TRBJ1-5; the match to TRBD1 covers 9 bases. Germline loops: CDR1 KGHSH, CDR2 LQKENI. CDR3 length: 16 amino acids. V shed 5 bases and J 6 bases; nucleotides not matched to a gene: 11. This CDR3 is CASSVEQGASGQPQHF. CDR3 sequence (DNA): TGTGCCAGCTCAGTCGAACAGGGGGCTAGCGGTCAGCCCCAGCATTTT.

The chain joins TRBV4-1 to TRBJ2-1, with D unclear. CDR1 and CDR2 (germline): MGHRA, YSYEKL. V lost 3 bases to trimming and J lost 9 bases, with 15 bases between them. The CDR3 has 14 residues. The CDR3 sequence is CASSHNTVTGEQFF. CDR3 bases: TGCGCCAGCAGCCACAACACGGTGACGGGTGAGCAGTTCTTC.

The chain links TRBV18 to TRBJ2-1; perhaps TRBD1 as D (5 bases). Looked up from germline, CDR1 is KGHSH and CDR2 is LQKENI. V was shortened by 1 base and J by 2 bases, with 12 bases between the two germline ends. The CDR3 consists of 16 residues. DNA for the CDR3: TGTGCCAGCTCACCACAGGGGTTGTCCACCTACAATGAGCAGTTCTTC. This sequence encodes CASSPQGLSTYNEQFF.

This chain links TRBV24-1 with TRBJ2-2, with 8 bases that match TRBD1. CDR1 is KGHDR, CDR2 SFDVKD, per germline. Trimming cost V 1 base and J 3 bases; bases outside gene matches: 9. The CDR3 contains 18 residues. CDR3 amino acids: CATSDFRRTGRYTGELFF. DNA of the CDR3: TGTGCCACCAGTGATTTCAGAAGGACAGGGAGGTACACCGGGGAGCTGTTTTTT.

The chain recombines TRBV7-6 with TRBJ2-7, with 13 bases fitting TRBD2. The CDR3 spans 15 residues. Germline V gives CDR1 SGHVS, CDR2 FNYEAQ. V lost 4 bases and J lost 5; bases outside the gene matches: 5. The CDR3 is CASSSTGTSGNEQYF. The CDR3 DNA is TGTGCCAGCAGCTCAACCGGGACTAGCGGGAACGAGCAGTACTTC.

The genes are TRBV14 and TRBJ2-2; 7 nucleotides agree with TRBD1. Germline V lookup: CDR1 SGHDN, CDR2 FVKESK. CDR3 length: 14 residues. J was trimmed by 1 base and V by 8 bases; bases with no gene match: 4. DNA for the CDR3: TGTGCCAGCTCCGGGACAGAGAACACCGGGGAGCTGTTTTTT. As protein: CASSGTENTGELFF.

This rearrangement joins TRBV5-8 to TRBJ1-5; no clear D. Germline lookup yields CDR1 SGHTS and CDR2 YDEGEE. The CDR3 is made up of 13 amino acids. Trimming pared 7 bases from V and 8 bases from J, leaving 16 bases between. The CDR3 bases are TGTGCCAGCGGCCCCGACTCCGCGGAGCCCCAGCATTTT. It yields the protein CASGPDSAEPQHF.

The chain employs TRBV9 and TRBJ1-6; 8 bases fit TRBD1. V gave up 6 bases and J gave up 7 bases; unmatched junction bases: 9. The CDR3 extends over 15 amino acids. Germline V gene data show CDR1 as SGDLS and CDR2 as YYNGEE. The CDR3 coding sequence is TGTGCCAGCACCCGAGGACAGGGTGAAAATTCACCCCTCCACTTT. It is translated as CASTRGQGENSPLHF.

The chain joins TRBV15 to TRBJ1-1, with TRBD1 matching over 8 bases. There are 14 residues in the CDR3. V gave up 1 base and J gave up 5 bases; unmatched junction bases: 3. Germline V gene data show CDR1 as LNHNV and CDR2 as YYDKDF (reference sequence). In DNA, the CDR3 is TGTGCCACCAGCAGAGGACAGGGGCGAACTGAAGCTTTCTTT. It yields the protein CATSRGQGRTEAFF.

This chain joins TRBV7-9 and TRBJ2-1; D gene ambiguous. CDR3 size: 11 residues. The germline gives CDR1 SEHNR, CDR2 FQNEAQ (reference sequence). V was pared by 3 bases and J by 6 bases, with 3 bases between. In nucleotides, the CDR3 is TGTGCCAGCAGCTTGCGCAATGAGCAGTTCTTC. It codes for CASSLRNEQFF.

This rearrangement joins TRBV18 to TRBJ2-7; D remains ambiguous. Per the germline V gene, CDR1 is KGHSH and CDR2 is LQKENI. The CDR3 runs 14 residues. With 5 bases removed from V and 3 bases from J, the gap between germline ends came to 14 bases. The DNA of the CDR3 is TGTGCCAGCTCATTCAGTGAATCAGGCTACGAGCAGTACTTC. Translating it yields CASSFSESGYEQYF.

The V call is TRBV2, the J call TRBJ1-5, with TRBD1 as a possible D gene (6 bases). Germline V CDR1 and CDR2: SNHLY, FYNNEI. There are 14 residues in the CDR3. The V and J ends lost 5 bases and 4 bases respectively, with 12 bases between them. Written as DNA, the CDR3 is TGTGCCAGCAGTCGTGGGGACATAAATCAGCCCCAGCATTTT. Translating it yields CASSRGDINQPQHF.

The chain combines TRBV6-1 with TRBJ1-3; no firm D call. The CDR3 has 16 amino acids. In germline, CDR1 is MNHNS, CDR2 SASEGT. V was cut by 4 bases and J by 0 bases, with 13 bases left in between. Here the CDR3 reads CASSAQLPSSGNTIYF. The DNA of the CDR3 is TGTGCCAGCAGTGCACAGCTCCCGAGCTCTGGAAACACCATATATTTT.

The chain's CDR3 is CASSPGRVQETQYF. CDR3 nucleotides: TGTGCCAGCTCACCAGGCAGGGTACAAGAGACCCAGTACTTC. The V and J genes are TRBV18 and TRBJ2-5, with a possible D match to TRBD1 (5 bases). Germline V gives CDR1 KGHSH, CDR2 LQKENI. V lost 2 bases and J 2 bases, leaving 9 bases between the germline ends. There are 14 residues in the CDR3.

V and J are TRBV28 and TRBJ2-7; 9 bases map to TRBD1. The trim removed 3 bases at V and 3 bases at J, leaving 3 bases unmatched. This CDR3 comprises 14 residues. The germline CDR1 and CDR2 sequences are MDHEN and SYDVKM. Here the CDR3 DNA reads TGTGCCAGCAGTTTGGGACAGGGTTTCTACGAGCAGTACTTC. Protein: CASSLGQGFYEQYF.

The genes are TRBV4-1 and TRBJ1-2, with 7 positions matching TRBD1. After removal of 4 bases from V and 4 bases from J, the junction contained 18 bases not matched to a gene. The CDR3 is made up of 18 amino acids. CDR1 is MGHRA and CDR2 is YSYEKL in the germline V gene. DNA for the CDR3: TGCGCCAGCAGCCGGAATATAGGACAGGCGCCAAACCCCTATGGCTACACCTTC. Its translation is CASSRNIGQAPNPYGYTF.

The rearrangement joins TRBV10-3 to TRBJ1-2, with 7 bases identical to TRBD1. V gave up 4 bases and J gave up 3 bases; unmatched junction bases: 14. CDR3 length: 17 residues. The germline CDR1 and CDR2 sequences are ENHRY and SYGVKD. DNA of the CDR3: TGTGCCATCAGTGGTTCTCGGGACAGCAACCTTTACTATGGCTACACCTTC. Translation: CAISGSRDSNLYYGYTF.

This clone appeared a single time. V is TRBV30 and J is TRBJ2-2; a possible D gene is TRBD2 (5 bases). The CDR3 has 12 amino acids. Germline CDR1 and CDR2: GTSNPN and SVGIG (reference sequence). The V end lost 2 bases, the J end lost 4 bases, and 5 bases lay between the germline ends. The CDR3: CAWSRGTGELFF. As DNA, the CDR3 is TGTGCCTGGAGTCGGGGCACCGGGGAGCTGTTTTTT.

Here the CDR3 reads CASTGWNSYEQYF. CDR3 in DNA: TGTGCCAGTACAGGGTGGAACTCCTACGAGCAGTACTTC. The gene calls are TRBV10-3 and TRBJ2-7; maybe TRBD1 (6 bases). V lost 10 bases and J lost 0, with 13 bases in between. Germline CDR1 ENHRY, CDR2 SYGVKD. CDR3 size: 13 residues.

The gene calls are TRBV2 and TRBJ1-1, with TRBD1 as a possible D gene (5 bases). CDR3 length: 15 residues. The ends were cut back, 6 bases at V and 4 bases at J, with 18 bases in the middle. CDR1 is SNHLY and CDR2 is FYNNEI in the germline V gene. As DNA, the CDR3 is TGTGCCAGCAGAGCGGGACCCGGGGCCGGCACTGAAGCTTTCTTT. Its protein is CASRAGPGAGTEAFF.